This T cell receptor (beta chain) emerged from a study of a mutant IDH1 vaccine in newly diagnosed glioma. Trimming cost V 7 bases and J 2 bases, with 12 bases left between them. Germline V lookup: CDR1 MDHEN, CDR2 SYDVKM. The CDR3 spans 14 residues. The repertoire was sequenced with immunoSEQ multiplex PCR; TCRdb's copy has only in-frame clones and lacks some. The repertoire holds some 62,000 clones, with roughly 87% as singletons. This clone has only a few counts. Its matching antigen is unknown. The time point is: week 47, end of study. All doses held 300 ug of mutant IDH1 20-mer peptide, with topical imiquimod. Patients had eight vaccinations, in weeks 1, 3, 5, 7, 11, 15, 19 and 23. In every donor, the tumor was a new WHO grade 3 or 4 IDH1-mutant, ATRX-lost astrocytoma.

The chain carries TRBV28 and TRBJ1-5, with D maybe TRBD1 (6 bases). The sample consisted of PBMCs, taken from a glioma patient whose treatment included an IDH1 peptide vaccine. The receptor was isolated from a man younger than 40 with glioma. The CDR3 DNA sequence: TGTGCCAGCACCTGGGGGGCGGGCAATCAGCCCCAGCATTTT. Protein product: CASTWGAGNQPQHF.